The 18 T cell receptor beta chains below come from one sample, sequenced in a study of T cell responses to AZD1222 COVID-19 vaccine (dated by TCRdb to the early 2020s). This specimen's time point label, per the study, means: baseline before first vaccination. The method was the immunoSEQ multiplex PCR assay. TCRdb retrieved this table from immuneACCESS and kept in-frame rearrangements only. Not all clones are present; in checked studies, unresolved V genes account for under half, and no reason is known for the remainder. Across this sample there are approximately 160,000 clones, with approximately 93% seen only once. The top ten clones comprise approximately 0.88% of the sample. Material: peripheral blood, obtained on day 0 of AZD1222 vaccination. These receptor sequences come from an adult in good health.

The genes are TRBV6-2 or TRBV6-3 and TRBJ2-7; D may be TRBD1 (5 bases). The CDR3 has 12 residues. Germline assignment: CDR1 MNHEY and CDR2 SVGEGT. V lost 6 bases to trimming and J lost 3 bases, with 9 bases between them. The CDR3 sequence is CASSRQYYEQYF. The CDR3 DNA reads TGTGCCAGCAGCCGACAGTACTACGAGCAGTACTTC.

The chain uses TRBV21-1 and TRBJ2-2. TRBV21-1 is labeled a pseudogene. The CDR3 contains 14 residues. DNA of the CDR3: TGTGCCAGCGGACGTATCGGTCGCACCGGGGAGCTGTTTTTT. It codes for CASGRIGRTGELFF.

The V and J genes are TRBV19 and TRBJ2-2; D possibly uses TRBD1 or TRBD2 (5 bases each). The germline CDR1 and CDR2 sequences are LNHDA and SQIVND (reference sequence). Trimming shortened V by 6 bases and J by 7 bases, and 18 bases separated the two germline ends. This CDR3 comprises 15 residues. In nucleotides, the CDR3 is TGTGCCAGTAGCCAAGAGGGGAAGGGGATCGGGGAGCTGTTTTTT. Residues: CASSQEGKGIGELFF.

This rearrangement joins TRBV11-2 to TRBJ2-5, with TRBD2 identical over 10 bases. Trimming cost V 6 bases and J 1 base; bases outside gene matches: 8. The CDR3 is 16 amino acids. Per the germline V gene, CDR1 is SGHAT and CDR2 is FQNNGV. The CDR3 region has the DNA TGTGCCAGCAGTAAGCTAGCGGGGGCCTTCCAAGAGACCCAGTACTTC. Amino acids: CASSKLAGAFQETQYF. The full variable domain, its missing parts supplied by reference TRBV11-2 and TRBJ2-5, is EAGVAQSPRYKIIEKRQSVAFWCNPISGHATLYWYQQILGQGPKLLIQFQNNGVVDDSQLPKDRFSAERLKGVDSTLKIQPAKLEDSAVYLCASSKLAGAFQETQYFGPGTRLLVL.

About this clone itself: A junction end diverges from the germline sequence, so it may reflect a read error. CDR3 DNA sequence: TGCGCCCCCAGCGGACAGGGTCTTCAGCCCCAGCATTTT. It encodes CAPSGQGLQPQHF. The rearrangement links TRBV27 to TRBJ1-5, with 8 bases aligning to TRBD1. CDR1 and CDR2 from the germline V gene are MNHEY and SMNVEV (reference sequence). The CDR3 spans 13 residues.

The CDR3 sequence is CASSLEERGDPYEQYF. For the CDR3, the DNA is TGTGCCAGCAGCTTAGAGGAGCGGGGCGATCCCTACGAGCAGTACTTC. The chain joins TRBV7-8 to TRBJ2-7, with 7 bases identical to TRBD2. The ends lost 1 base at V and 2 bases at J; junction bases unmatched: 8. The CDR3 contains 16 residues. The germline V gene has CDR1 SGHVS and CDR2 FQNEAQ.

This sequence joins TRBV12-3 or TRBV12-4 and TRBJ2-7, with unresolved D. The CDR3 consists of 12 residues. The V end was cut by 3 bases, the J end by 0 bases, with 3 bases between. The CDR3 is CASSFISYEQYF. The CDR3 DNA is TGTGCCAGCAGTTTTATCTCCTACGAGCAGTACTTC.

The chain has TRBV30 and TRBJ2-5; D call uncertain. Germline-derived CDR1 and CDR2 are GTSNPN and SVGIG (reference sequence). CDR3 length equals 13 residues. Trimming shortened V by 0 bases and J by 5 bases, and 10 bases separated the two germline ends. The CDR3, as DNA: TGTGCCTGGAGTGTTTATTTGAAGGAGACCCAGTACTTC. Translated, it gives CAWSVYLKETQYF.

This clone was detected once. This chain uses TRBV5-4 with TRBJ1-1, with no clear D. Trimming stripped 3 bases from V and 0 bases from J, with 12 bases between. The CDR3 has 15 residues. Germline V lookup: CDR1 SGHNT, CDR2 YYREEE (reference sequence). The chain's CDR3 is CASSSYYRMNTEAFF. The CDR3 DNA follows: TGTGCCAGCAGCTCCTATTACCGAATGAACACTGAAGCTTTCTTT.

CDR3 sequence reads: CASTYRGRNNEQFF. CDR3 sequence (DNA): TGTGCCAGTACCTACAGGGGAAGAAACAATGAGCAGTTCTTC. The chain is built from TRBV19 and TRBJ2-1, with 7 bases matching TRBD1. This CDR3 has 14 residues. The germline gives CDR1 LNHDA, CDR2 SQIVND (reference sequence). Trimming cost V 7 bases and J 5 bases; bases outside gene matches: 8.

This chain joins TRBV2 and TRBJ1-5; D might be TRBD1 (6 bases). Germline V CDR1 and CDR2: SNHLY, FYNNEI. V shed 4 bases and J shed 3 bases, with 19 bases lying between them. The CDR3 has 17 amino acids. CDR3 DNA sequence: TGTGCCAGCAGTGCCCAAGCCAGGGGTCCCTACAATCAGCCCCAGCATTTT. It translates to CASSAQARGPYNQPQHF.

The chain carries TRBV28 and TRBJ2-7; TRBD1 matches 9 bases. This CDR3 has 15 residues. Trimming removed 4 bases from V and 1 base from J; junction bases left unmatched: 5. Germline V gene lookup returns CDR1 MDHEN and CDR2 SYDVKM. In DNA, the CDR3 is TGTGCCAGCAGTTGGGGGGACAGGGCGTCCTACGAGCAGTACTTC. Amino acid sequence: CASSWGDRASYEQYF. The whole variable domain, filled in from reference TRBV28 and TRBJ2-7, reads DVKVTQSSRYLVKRTGEKVFLECVQDMDHENMFWYRQDPGLGLRLIYFSYDVKMKEKGDIPEGYSVSREKKERFSLILESASTNQTSMYLCASSWGDRASYEQYFGPGTRLTVT.

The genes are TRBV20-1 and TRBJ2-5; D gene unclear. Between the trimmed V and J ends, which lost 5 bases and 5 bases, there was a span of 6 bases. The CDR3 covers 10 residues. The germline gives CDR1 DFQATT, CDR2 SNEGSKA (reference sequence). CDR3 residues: CSALHETQYF. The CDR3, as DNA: TGCAGTGCTCTTCATGAGACCCAGTACTTC.

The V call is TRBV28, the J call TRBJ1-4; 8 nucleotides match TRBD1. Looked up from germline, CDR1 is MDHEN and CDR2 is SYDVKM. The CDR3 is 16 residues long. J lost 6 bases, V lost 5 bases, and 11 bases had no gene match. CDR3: CASSPTGAQKHEKLFF. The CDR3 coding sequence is TGTGCCAGCAGTCCGACAGGGGCCCAAAAACATGAAAAACTGTTTTTT.

This CDR3 is CASSHTLDRDENQPQHF. CDR3 nucleotides: TGCGCCAGCAGCCATACCCTTGACAGGGACGAAAATCAGCCCCAGCATTTT. The chain joins TRBV4-3 to TRBJ1-5; 7 bases map to TRBD1. V shed 3 bases, J shed 4 bases, and the junction held 12 bases outside the gene matches. Germline assignment: CDR1 LGHNA and CDR2 YSLEER. The CDR3 extends over 17 amino acids.

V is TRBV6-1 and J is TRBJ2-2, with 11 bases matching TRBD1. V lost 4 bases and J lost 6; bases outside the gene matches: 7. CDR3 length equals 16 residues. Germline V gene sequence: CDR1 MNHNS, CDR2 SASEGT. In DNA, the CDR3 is TGTGCCAGCAGTGTACCCTTGGGACAGGGGGCCGGGGAGCTGTTTTTT. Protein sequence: CASSVPLGQGAGELFF.

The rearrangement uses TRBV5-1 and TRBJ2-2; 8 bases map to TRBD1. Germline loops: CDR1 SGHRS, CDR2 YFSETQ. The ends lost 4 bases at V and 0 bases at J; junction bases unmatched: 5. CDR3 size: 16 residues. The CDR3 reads CASSPTGGPNTGELFF. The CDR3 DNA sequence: TGCGCCAGCAGCCCTACAGGGGGGCCGAACACCGGGGAGCTGTTTTTT.

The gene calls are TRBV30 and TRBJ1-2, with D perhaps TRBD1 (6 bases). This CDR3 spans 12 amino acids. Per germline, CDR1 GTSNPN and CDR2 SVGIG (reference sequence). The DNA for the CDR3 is TGTGCTTGGGCAGGGGAGGGTGAGGGCTACACCTTC. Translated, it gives CAWAGEGEGYTF.